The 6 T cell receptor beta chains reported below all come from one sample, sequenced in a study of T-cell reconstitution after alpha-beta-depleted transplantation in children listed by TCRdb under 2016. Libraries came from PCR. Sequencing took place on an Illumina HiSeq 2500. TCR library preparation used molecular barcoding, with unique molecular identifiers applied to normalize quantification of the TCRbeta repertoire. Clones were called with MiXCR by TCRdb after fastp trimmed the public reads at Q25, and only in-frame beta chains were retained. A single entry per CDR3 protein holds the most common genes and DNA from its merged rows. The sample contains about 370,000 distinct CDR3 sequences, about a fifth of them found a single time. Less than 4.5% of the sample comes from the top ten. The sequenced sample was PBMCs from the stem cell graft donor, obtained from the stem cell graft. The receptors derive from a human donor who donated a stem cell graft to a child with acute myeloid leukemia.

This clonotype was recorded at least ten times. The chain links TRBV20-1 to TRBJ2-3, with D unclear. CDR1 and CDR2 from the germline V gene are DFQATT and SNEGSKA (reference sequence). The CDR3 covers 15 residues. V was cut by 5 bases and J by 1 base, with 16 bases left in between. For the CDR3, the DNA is TGCAGTGCTCCGAACGACCGAGGAGGCACAGATACGCAGTATTTT. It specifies CSAPNDRGGTDTQYF.

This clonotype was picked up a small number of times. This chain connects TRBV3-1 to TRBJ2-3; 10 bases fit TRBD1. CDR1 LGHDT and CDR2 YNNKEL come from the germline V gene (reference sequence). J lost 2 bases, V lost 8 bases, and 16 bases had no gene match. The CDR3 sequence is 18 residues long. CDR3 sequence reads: CASFPGQGSDLDTDTQYF. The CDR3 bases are TGTGCCAGCTTTCCGGGACAGGGGTCCGATCTAGACACAGATACGCAGTATTTT.

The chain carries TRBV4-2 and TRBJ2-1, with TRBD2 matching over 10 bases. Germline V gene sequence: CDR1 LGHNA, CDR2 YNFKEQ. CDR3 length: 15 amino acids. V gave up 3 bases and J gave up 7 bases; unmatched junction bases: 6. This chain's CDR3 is CASSQSLAGENEQFF. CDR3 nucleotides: TGTGCCAGCAGCCAGTCCCTAGCGGGGGAAAATGAGCAGTTCTTC.

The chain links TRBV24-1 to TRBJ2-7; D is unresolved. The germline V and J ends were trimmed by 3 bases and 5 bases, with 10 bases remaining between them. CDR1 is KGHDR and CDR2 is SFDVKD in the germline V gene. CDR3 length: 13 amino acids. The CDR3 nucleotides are TGTGCCACCAGTGATCCCCTCACAAACGAGCAGTACTTC. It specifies CATSDPLTNEQYF.

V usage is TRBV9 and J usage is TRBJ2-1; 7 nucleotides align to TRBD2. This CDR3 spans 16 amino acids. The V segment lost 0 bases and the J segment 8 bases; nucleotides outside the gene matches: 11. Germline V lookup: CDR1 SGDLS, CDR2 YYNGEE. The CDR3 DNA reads TGTGCCAGCAGCGTAGGAGCCAGCGGGGCCGTCGATGAGCAGTTCTTC. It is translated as CASSVGASGAVDEQFF.

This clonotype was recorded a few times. CDR3 protein: CASSQPLVKVTLHF. The CDR3 DNA follows: TGCGCCAGCAGCCAACCTCTCGTTAAGGTGACCCTCCACTTT. The chain links TRBV4-1 to TRBJ1-6; no definite D call. The V end lost 2 bases, the J end lost 14 bases, and 16 bases lay between the germline ends. There are 14 residues in the CDR3. CDR1 and CDR2 from the germline V gene are MGHRA and YSYEKL.